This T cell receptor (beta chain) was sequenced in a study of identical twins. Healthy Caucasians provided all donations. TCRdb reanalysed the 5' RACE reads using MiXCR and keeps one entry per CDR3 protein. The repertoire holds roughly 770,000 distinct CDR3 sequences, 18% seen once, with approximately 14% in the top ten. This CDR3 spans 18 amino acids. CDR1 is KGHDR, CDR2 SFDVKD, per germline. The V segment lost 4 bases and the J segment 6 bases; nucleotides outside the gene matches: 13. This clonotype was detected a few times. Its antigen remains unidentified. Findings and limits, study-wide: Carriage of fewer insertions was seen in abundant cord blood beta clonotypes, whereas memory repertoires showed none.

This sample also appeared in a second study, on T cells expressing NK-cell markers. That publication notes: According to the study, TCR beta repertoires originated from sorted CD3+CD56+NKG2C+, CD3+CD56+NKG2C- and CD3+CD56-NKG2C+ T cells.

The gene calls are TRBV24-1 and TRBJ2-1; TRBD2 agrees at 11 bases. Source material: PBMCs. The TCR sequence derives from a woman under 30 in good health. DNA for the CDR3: TGTGCCACCAGTGACACCCGACTAGCGGGAACAGCTACCAATGAGCAGTTCTTC. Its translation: CATSDTRLAGTATNEQFF.